The present TCR beta chain was sequenced within a study of control samples from healthy donors and cancer patients. Trimming took off 2 bases at V and 4 bases at J, with 12 bases between the two ends. This CDR3 has 15 residues. From germline, CDR1 is MNHNS and CDR2 SASEGT. Profiling relied on immunoSEQ multiplex PCR, and the TCRdb table lists in-frame clones only, not all of them. The sample carries 90,000 to 150,000 clones, 80% to 90% recorded once. The clonotype originates from a man aged 25-45 years in good health. The chain carries TRBV6-1 and TRBJ1-3; unclear D gene. Material for sequencing was blood. The CDR3 nucleotides read TGTGCCAGCAGTGAATCCCTCAAGTTAGGAAACACCATATATTTT. Its protein product is CASSESLKLGNTIYF.